One sample yielded the 14 T cell receptor beta chains listed below, sequenced in a study of cytomegalovirus exposure and HLA in healthy donors. TCRdb's table, derived via immunoSEQ multiplex PCR, lists solely in-frame clones and lacks some. The sample includes fewer than 120,000 clones, roughly 90% seen only once; the top ten take approximately 1.5%. The sample consisted of PBMCs. The receptors originated from a woman in her twenties or thirties in good health and CMV-seropositive.

This clone was seen only once. This chain joins TRBV18 and TRBJ2-2; D unclear. Germline V gene data show CDR1 as KGHSH and CDR2 as LQKENI. This CDR3 spans 13 amino acids. Deletions cut 0 bases from V and 6 bases from J, with 5 bases between. CDR3 nucleotides: TGTGCCAGCTCACCACCCGGTCCCGGGGAGCTGTTTTTT. This gives the protein CASSPPGPGELFF.

The chain links TRBV4-1 to TRBJ2-5; D remains ambiguous. Germline lookup yields CDR1 MGHRA and CDR2 YSYEKL. Trimming left V 1 base short and J 5 bases short, with 8 bases between. The CDR3 is 13 residues long. The CDR3 here is CASSQVAGETQYF. CDR3 nucleotides: TGCGCCAGCAGCCAAGTTGCCGGGGAGACCCAGTACTTC.

The V gene is TRBV19, the J gene TRBJ2-2, with TRBD2 matching 7 bases. V gave up 2 bases and J gave up 1 base; unmatched junction bases: 4. Germline V gene data show CDR1 as LNHDA and CDR2 as SQIVND (reference sequence). The CDR3 is 16 amino acids. In DNA, the CDR3 is TGTGCCAGTAGTATAAGCGGGGAGCTGAACACCGGGGAGCTGTTTTTT. Protein sequence: CASSISGELNTGELFF. The complete variable domain, with remaining parts taken from reference TRBV19 and TRBJ2-2, reads DGGITQSPKYLFRKEGQNVTLSCEQNLNHDAMYWYRQDPGQGLRLIYYSQIVNDFQKGDIAEGYSVSREKKESFPLTVTSAQKNPTAFYLCASSISGELNTGELFFGEGSRLTVL.

This rearrangement joins TRBV29-1 to TRBJ2-7, with a possible D match to TRBD2 (7 bases). Germline values: CDR1 SQVTM, CDR2 ANQGSEA. CDR3 length equals 14 residues. Between the trimmed V and J ends, which lost 7 bases and 3 bases, there was a span of 19 bases. This chain's CDR3 is CSARGAGKNYEQYF. DNA for the CDR3: TGCAGCGCCCGGGGGGCAGGGAAGAACTACGAGCAGTACTTC.

This chain links TRBV5-1 with TRBJ2-2, with D uncertain. Trimming took off 4 bases at V and 7 bases at J, with 11 bases between the two ends. The CDR3 has 13 residues. Germline V gives CDR1 SGHRS, CDR2 YFSETQ. CDR3 loop: CASSPDSRGELFF. CDR3 sequence (DNA): TGCGCCAGCAGCCCCGACTCCCGCGGGGAGCTGTTTTTT.

The V and J genes are TRBV6-5 and TRBJ2-7; 7 bases fit TRBD2. The CDR3 contains 14 residues. From germline, CDR1 is MNHEY and CDR2 SVGAGI. Trimming removed 0 bases from V and 7 bases from J; junction bases left unmatched: 6. CDR3 coding DNA: TGTGCCAGCAGTTACTCAGGGACTAAGGAAGAGCAGTACTTC. Residues: CASSYSGTKEEQYF.

The V gene is TRBV6-5, the J gene TRBJ2-5, with 8 bases aligning to TRBD2. This CDR3 is 15 amino acids long. CDR1 and CDR2 (germline): MNHEY, SVGAGI. V dropped 5 bases and J dropped 1; count of bases not matched to a gene: 6. The CDR3 bases are TGTGCCAGCAGTCGGGGGGGCGCGACCCAAGAGACCCAGTACTTC. It translates to CASSRGGATQETQYF.

This rearrangement joins TRBV18 to TRBJ2-7, with TRBD1 matching over 7 bases. The CDR3 length is 15 residues. Germline V gives CDR1 KGHSH, CDR2 LQKENI. J lost 5 bases, V lost 6 bases, and 13 bases had no gene match. CDR3 sequence (DNA): TGTGCCAGCTCCCAAGTAAAAGGGGGCCAGAACGAGCAGTACTTC. Encoded protein: CASSQVKGGQNEQYF.

This clone is a singleton in its sample. This chain joins TRBV9 and TRBJ2-3, with 8 bases aligning to TRBD1. Germline lookup yields CDR1 SGDLS and CDR2 YYNGEE. The CDR3 loop spans 15 amino acids. Germline trimming cut 0 bases from V and 5 bases from J; bases unmatched to any gene: 5. CDR3 in amino acids: CASSVGGQGIDTQYF. The CDR3 nucleotides read TGTGCCAGCAGCGTAGGAGGACAGGGCATAGATACGCAGTATTTT.

The chain links TRBV2 to TRBJ1-4; tentatively, D is TRBD1 (6 bases). This CDR3 is 14 amino acids long. V lost 7 bases to trimming and J lost 0 bases, with 9 bases between them. CDR1 and CDR2 from the germline V gene are SNHLY and FYNNEI. CDR3 amino acids: CASKGDATNEKLFF. The CDR3 DNA sequence: TGTGCCAGCAAGGGGGATGCAACTAATGAAAAACTGTTTTTT.

The CDR3 region is CASSYDGTRQNEKLFF. CDR3 nucleotide sequence: TGTGCCAGCAGTTACGATGGGACACGGCAGAATGAAAAACTGTTTTTT. The chain joins TRBV6-5 to TRBJ1-4; D is possibly TRBD1 (6 bases). Trimming pared 2 bases from V and 5 bases from J, leaving 15 bases between. The CDR3 totals 16 residues. Germline values: CDR1 MNHEY, CDR2 SVGAGI.

This chain joins TRBV18 and TRBJ2-7; 8 nucleotides match TRBD1. J was trimmed by 11 bases and V by 6 bases; bases with no gene match: 15. This CDR3 is built from 14 residues. Germline V gene lookup returns CDR1 KGHSH and CDR2 LQKENI. CDR3 nucleotides: TGTGCCAGCTCTCCGGACAGGGCGGGGCCGGTGGAGTACTTC. This sequence encodes CASSPDRAGPVEYF. Looking up the rest from reference TRBV18 and TRBJ2-7 gives the full variable domain: NAGVMQNPRHLVRRRGQEARLRCSPMKGHSHVYWYRQLPEEGLKFMVYLQKENIIDESGMPKERFSAEFPKEGPSILRIQQVVRGDSAAYFCASSPDRAGPVEYFGPGTRLTVT.

The chain employs TRBV25-1 and TRBJ2-5; a possible D gene is TRBD1 (6 bases). CDR1 MGHDK and CDR2 SYGVNS come from the germline V gene. Trimming removed 5 bases from V and 3 bases from J, with 16 bases in between. The length of the CDR3 is 15 residues. The CDR3 nucleotides are TGTGCCAGCAGTCCCTCGGACAGCTTTAAAGAGACCCAGTACTTC. Encoded protein: CASSPSDSFKETQYF.

The chain couples TRBV4-2 to TRBJ2-3, with D maybe TRBD2 (6 bases). This CDR3 spans 15 amino acids. Trimming cost V 0 bases and J 1 base, with 8 bases left between them. The germline CDR1 and CDR2 sequences are LGHNA and YNFKEQ. DNA for the CDR3: TGTGCCAGCAGCCAAGAAGGCGGGGGCACAGATACGCAGTATTTT. It codes for CASSQEGGGTDTQYF.